A single sample gave rise to the 27 T cell receptor beta chains below, sequenced in a study of blood T cell repertoires in COVID-19. TCRdb's copy holds only in-frame clones and misses some; the assay was immunoSEQ multiplex PCR. The data contain 410,000 or so clones, roughly 88% of them singletons. The sequencing input was peripheral blood. The source is a woman in her thirties with active or convalescent COVID-19.

The V and J genes are TRBV19 and TRBJ1-2; the D is unclear. Germline-derived CDR1 and CDR2 are LNHDA and SQIVND (reference sequence). V was trimmed by 4 bases and J by 10 bases, leaving 19 bases between them. The CDR3 totals 14 residues. The CDR3 is CASSSAGGPLHYTF. CDR3 in DNA: TGTGCCAGTAGTAGCGCCGGAGGGCCACTACACTACACCTTC.

V gene TRBV4-1 combines with J gene TRBJ2-4; no reliable D call. The V gene lost 0 bases and the J gene lost 6 bases, with 12 bases spanning the gap. Germline lookup yields CDR1 MGHRA and CDR2 YSYEKL. The CDR3 is made up of 15 amino acids. In DNA form, the CDR3 reads TGCGCCAGCAGCCAAGAGCGATTGGGCCGAAACATTCAGTACTTC. Its protein is CASSQERLGRNIQYF.

The chain is built from TRBV3-1 (or the pseudogene TRBV3-2) and TRBJ1-3; D not certain. Per the germline V gene, CDR1 is LGHDT and CDR2 is YNNKEL (reference sequence). CDR3 length: 13 residues. Trimming left V 0 bases short and J 5 bases short, with 5 bases between. The CDR3 protein is CASSQEERNTIYF. Here the CDR3 DNA reads TGTGCCAGCAGCCAAGAGGAGCGAAACACCATATATTTT.

Many counts were recorded for this clone. V usage is TRBV18 and J usage is TRBJ2-7; 15 nucleotides agree with TRBD2. Germline V gene data show CDR1 as KGHSH and CDR2 as LQKENI. J lost 4 bases, V lost 1 base, and 8 bases had no gene match. There are 18 residues in the CDR3. The CDR3 protein is CASSPLGPGLAGGYEQYF. CDR3 in DNA: TGTGCCAGCTCACCACTGGGGCCGGGACTAGCGGGGGGATACGAGCAGTACTTC.

The V and J genes are TRBV11-2 and TRBJ1-2; D gene unclear. This CDR3 comprises 12 residues. The V end lost 3 bases, the J end lost 8 bases, and 10 bases lay between the germline ends. The germline CDR1 and CDR2 sequences are SGHAT and FQNNGV. The CDR3: CASSLGPRGYTF. CDR3 nucleotides: TGTGCCAGCAGCTTGGGCCCCAGGGGCTACACCTTC.

This clone was recorded a few times. V gene TRBV19 combines with J gene TRBJ1-2, with 10 bases fitting TRBD1. Germline loops: CDR1 LNHDA, CDR2 SQIVND (reference sequence). The CDR3 is 15 amino acids. V lost 7 bases and J lost 2; bases outside the gene matches: 7. The CDR3 sequence is CASKQTGGSNYGYTF. The DNA of the CDR3 is TGTGCCAGTAAACAGACAGGGGGCTCAAACTATGGCTACACCTTC.

The CDR3 region is CASSLSGNSYNEQFF. The CDR3 nucleotides read TGTGCCAGCAGCCTCTCAGGAAACTCCTACAATGAGCAGTTCTTC. The chain joins TRBV27 to TRBJ2-1, with unresolved D. CDR1 and CDR2 (germline): MNHEY, SMNVEV (reference sequence). V gave up 6 bases and J gave up 0 bases, with 12 bases separating them. This CDR3 spans 15 amino acids.

CDR3 DNA: TGTGCAGCCCGGGGTTTAAGCTACGAGCAGTACTTC. Its translation is CAARGLSYEQYF. The chain employs TRBV6-5 and TRBJ2-7; a possible D gene is TRBD2 (5 bases). The CDR3 consists of 12 residues. The germline V gene encodes CDR1 MNHEY and CDR2 SVGAGI.

The V gene is TRBV12-3 or TRBV12-4, the J gene TRBJ2-5; D remains ambiguous. Trimming left V 5 bases short and J 1 base short, with 8 bases between. The CDR3 contains 13 residues. CDR3 DNA: TGTGCCAGCAGTCTTACAGTCCAAGAGACCCAGTACTTC. This codes for CASSLTVQETQYF.

The rearrangement joins TRBV19 to TRBJ2-1; 9 bases align to TRBD2. The CDR3 covers 14 residues. J gave up 9 bases and V 6 bases, and 9 bases lay outside the gene matches. CDR1 LNHDA and CDR2 SQIVND come from the germline V gene (reference sequence). Written as DNA, the CDR3 is TGTGCCAGTAGCAATATAGCGGGAGTGGGTGAGCAGTTCTTC. It codes for CASSNIAGVGEQFF.

V and J are TRBV7-8 and TRBJ2-3, with 8 bases lining up with TRBD2. V was clipped by 1 base and J by 4 bases; unmatched bases: 7. Looked up from germline, CDR1 is SGHVS and CDR2 is FQNEAQ. This CDR3 has 16 residues. The CDR3 protein is CASSLEGLEKPDTQYF. The CDR3 DNA reads as TGTGCCAGCAGCTTAGAGGGACTAGAGAAACCAGATACGCAGTATTTT.

The chain recombines TRBV19 with TRBJ1-1, with TRBD1 identical over 10 bases. The V gene end was trimmed by 3 bases and the J gene end by 11 bases; junction bases not matched to a gene: 6. Germline values: CDR1 LNHDA, CDR2 SQIVND (reference sequence). The CDR3 totals 13 residues. The CDR3 DNA reads TGTGCCAGTAGTATTGGGACAGGGGCAAGGGCTTTCTTT. Protein sequence: CASSIGTGARAFF.

The rearrangement uses TRBV14 and TRBJ1-6, with a weak D call TRBD1 (5 bases). Trimming removed 4 bases from V and 7 bases from J, with 8 bases in between. Germline CDR1 and CDR2: SGHDN and FVKESK. This CDR3 is 13 amino acids long. The CDR3 loop is CASSRGGNSPLHF. The CDR3 DNA is TGTGCCAGCAGCCGCGGGGGGAATTCACCCCTCCACTTT.

The rearrangement links TRBV2 to TRBJ2-3; 9 nucleotides match TRBD1. The V gene end was trimmed by 5 bases and the J gene end by 4 bases; junction bases not matched to a gene: 13. This CDR3 contains 17 residues. CDR1 is SNHLY and CDR2 is FYNNEI in the germline V gene. CDR3 protein: CASSRLSGTGPADTQYF. The CDR3 DNA is TGTGCCAGCAGTCGCCTGAGCGGGACAGGGCCTGCAGATACGCAGTATTTT.

This rearrangement joins TRBV2 to TRBJ2-3; 7 bases agree with TRBD1. Trimming removed 4 bases from V and 2 bases from J; junction bases left unmatched: 3. The CDR3 loop spans 14 amino acids. CDR1 is SNHLY, CDR2 FYNNEI, per germline. The CDR3 protein is CASSGQGTTDTQYF. The CDR3 nucleotides read TGTGCCAGCAGTGGACAGGGAACCACAGATACGCAGTATTTT.

CDR3 residues: CASSLQGLTGELFF. The DNA for the CDR3 is TGTGCCAGCAGTTTACAGGGGTTGACCGGGGAGCTGTTTTTT. The rearrangement joins TRBV6-5 to TRBJ2-2, with TRBD1 matching over 7 bases. Germline CDR1 and CDR2: MNHEY and SVGAGI. Trimming removed 4 bases from V and 5 bases from J; junction bases left unmatched: 4. The CDR3 extends over 14 amino acids.

V and J are TRBV7-8 and TRBJ2-3; D is possibly TRBD1 (6 bases). Per the germline V gene, CDR1 is SGHVS and CDR2 is FQNEAQ. This CDR3 is 14 amino acids long. The ends were cut back, 5 bases at V and 4 bases at J, with 13 bases in the middle. The CDR3 DNA reads as TGTGCCAGCAGCGCACAGGGTAGGGCAGATACGCAGTATTTT. As protein: CASSAQGRADTQYF.

The chain carries TRBV6-4 and TRBJ2-1, with D perhaps TRBD2 (5 bases). The germline V gene has CDR1 MRHNA and CDR2 SNTAGT. The CDR3 extends over 17 amino acids. Trimming took 0 bases from V and 5 from J, leaving 17 bases between them. The DNA of the CDR3 is TGTGCCAGCAGTGACTCGATCCGGAGGAGTGTCCACAATGAGCAGTTCTTC. This sequence encodes CASSDSIRRSVHNEQFF.

The V and J genes are TRBV6-5 and TRBJ1-2, with D possibly matching TRBD1 (5 bases). V lost 6 bases to trimming and J lost 4 bases, with 12 bases between them. The CDR3 is 13 residues long. Germline loops: CDR1 MNHEY, CDR2 SVGAGI. The CDR3 reads CASRATGFYGYTF. The CDR3 DNA sequence: TGTGCCAGCAGGGCTACAGGCTTCTATGGCTACACCTTC.

The rearrangement joins TRBV10-3 to TRBJ1-5; TRBD1 matches 9 bases. The CDR3 is 15 amino acids. CDR1 is ENHRY and CDR2 is SYGVKD in the germline V gene. V dropped 5 bases and J dropped 3; count of bases not matched to a gene: 5. The CDR3: CAISRTGAINQPQHF. In nucleotides, the CDR3 is TGTGCCATCAGTCGGACAGGGGCGATCAATCAGCCCCAGCATTTT.

This clone has just one count. This chain connects TRBV19 to TRBJ1-3, with 7 bases aligning to TRBD1. The trim removed 6 bases at V and 8 bases at J, leaving 10 bases unmatched. This CDR3 contains 14 residues. Germline CDR1 reads LNHDA; CDR2 reads SQIVND (reference sequence). The CDR3 reads CASRVGGGADTIYF. CDR3 coding DNA: TGTGCCAGTAGGGTAGGAGGGGGCGCGGACACCATATATTTT.

Details on this clone: This specimen includes other DNA sequences encoding the same CDR3. The genes are TRBV20-1 and TRBJ2-7; unclear D gene. CDR3 length equals 11 residues. Trimming pared 3 bases from V and 3 bases from J, leaving 6 bases between. Germline loops: CDR1 DFQATT, CDR2 SNEGSKA (reference sequence). The CDR3 sequence: CSARASYEQYF. In DNA, the CDR3 is TGCAGTGCTAGGGCCAGCTACGAGCAGTACTTC.

V gene TRBV12-3 or TRBV12-4 combines with J gene TRBJ1-2; tentative D call: TRBD1 (6 bases). The V end was cut by 3 bases, the J end by 5 bases, with 10 bases between. This CDR3 comprises 13 residues. The CDR3 region is CASSFGGAYGYTF. The DNA of the CDR3 is TGTGCCAGCAGTTTCGGGGGGGCATATGGCTACACCTTC.

This clone appeared a few times. The chain uses TRBV20-1 and TRBJ1-1; D is uncertain. This CDR3 has 11 amino acids. CDR1 and CDR2 from the germline V gene are DFQATT and SNEGSKA (reference sequence). The V and J ends lost 7 bases and 6 bases respectively, with 12 bases between them. CDR3 in amino acids: CSVGHEAEAFF. The DNA for the CDR3 is TGCAGTGTTGGTCATGAGGCTGAAGCTTTCTTT.

The chain joins TRBV7-9 to TRBJ2-1, with 13 bases aligning to TRBD2. The CDR3 sequence is 16 residues long. CDR1 SEHNR and CDR2 FQNEAQ come from the germline V gene (reference sequence). The V segment lost 4 bases and the J segment 9 bases; nucleotides outside the gene matches: 9. The CDR3 nucleotides are TGTGCCAGCAGCTCACCGGGACTAGCGGGAAATCGTGAGCAGTTCTTC. As protein: CASSSPGLAGNREQFF.

The chain combines TRBV2 with TRBJ1-4, with D perhaps TRBD1 (6 bases). The V end lost 2 bases, the J end lost 8 bases, and 15 bases lay between the germline ends. The CDR3 has 15 amino acids. From germline, CDR1 is SNHLY and CDR2 FYNNEI. CDR3 nucleotide sequence: TGTGCCAGCAGTGAATCCGGGACATGGGACGAAAAACTGTTTTTT. Translated, it gives CASSESGTWDEKLFF.

The gene calls are TRBV5-6 and TRBJ1-5; 7 positions match TRBD1. Germline-derived CDR1 and CDR2 are SGHDT and YYEEEE. The ends lost 1 base at V and 2 bases at J; junction bases unmatched: 6. This CDR3 contains 16 residues. CDR3 sequence reads: CASSLMTGLGNQPQHF. The CDR3 DNA reads as TGTGCCAGCAGCTTGATGACAGGGTTGGGCAATCAGCCCCAGCATTTT.